This T cell receptor beta chain is from a study of molecular identifiers for immune sequencing clone quantification. This clonotype was counted between two and nine times. The CDR3 consists of 12 residues. Per germline, CDR1 WSHSY and CDR2 SAAADI. V dropped 4 bases and J dropped 4 bases, with 6 bases sitting between them. TCRdb ran MiXCR on the PCR reads and lists one entry per CDR3 protein. This sample has approximately 680,000 distinct CDR3 sequences, with about 25% found just once. Sequencing used naive CD8+ T cells from blood, with Jurkat cell RNA spiked in. Subset reported: FACS-sorted CD8+CD4-CCR7+CD45RA+ naive T cells. V and J are TRBV10-2 and TRBJ2-3; D is unresolved. This TCR was sampled from a human donor in good health. Some libraries in this study had Jurkat cell RNA spiked in. CDR3 region: CASSGWADTQYF. The CDR3 DNA reads TGCGCCAGCAGTGGATGGGCAGATACGCAGTATTTT.